The rows below give T cell receptor beta chains drawn from one sample of a study of somatic mutations in cytotoxic T cells in rheumatoid arthritis. Libraries were prepared by immunoSEQ multiplex PCR; TCRdb keeps only in-frame clonotypes and omits some of them. The sample lists around 15,000 clones; 72% were seen once. Source material: CD8+ T cells sorted from blood. Receptors were obtained from an adult with rheumatoid arthritis. Each CDR3 is given with its conserved first and last residue. A D gene is named only where the DNA matches it firmly. Expanded clones are given a class, and other clones once, few, many or no size at all.

j_gene: TRBJ1-2
abundance: NA
v_gene: TRBV27
d_gene: TRBD1
CDR3nt: TGTGCCAGCAGTTCCGGGACAGGGGGCAACTATGGCTACACCTTC
CDR3aa: CASSSGTGGNYGYTF

j_gene: TRBJ1-5
abundance: NA
v_gene: TRBV7-9
d_gene: NA
CDR3nt: TGTGCCAGCAGCTTAGAGACTCAGCCCCAGCATTTT
CDR3aa: CASSLETQPQHF

j_gene: TRBJ1-1
abundance: few
v_gene: TRBV4-3
d_gene: NA
CDR3nt: TGCGCCAGCAGCCAGGGTACTTGGGGCGCTGAAGCTTTCTTT
CDR3aa: CASSQGTWGAEAFF

j_gene: TRBJ2-7
abundance: NA
v_gene: TRBV21-1
d_gene: NA
CDR3nt: TGTGCCAGCAGCAAAGGGATTGTGGCCACCGGACAGGGATGGCCCTACGAGCAGTACTTC
CDR3aa: CASSKGIVATGQGWPYEQYF

j_gene: TRBJ2-1
abundance: NA
v_gene: TRBV6-4
d_gene: NA
CDR3nt: TGTGCCAGCAGTCCTCTGCCTGGGTACAATGAGCAGTTCTTC
CDR3aa: CASSPLPGYNEQFF

j_gene: TRBJ1-1
abundance: few
v_gene: TRBV7-9
d_gene: TRBD1
CDR3nt: TGTGCCAGCAGCCCCGGGACAGGGATGAACACTGAAGCTTTCTTT
CDR3aa: CASSPGTGMNTEAFF

j_gene: TRBJ2-1
abundance: NA
v_gene: TRBV27
d_gene: TRBD2
CDR3nt: TGTGCCAGCAGTTTACTTGCCGGGACTAGCGGCTACAATGAGCAGTTCTTC
CDR3aa: CASSLLAGTSGYNEQFF

j_gene: TRBJ2-2
abundance: NA
v_gene: TRBV27
d_gene: TRBD1
CDR3nt: TGTGCCAGCAGTTCGCTCCAGACAGGGGGCACCGGGGAGCTGTTTTTT
CDR3aa: CASSSLQTGGTGELFF

j_gene: TRBJ2-7
abundance: NA
v_gene: TRBV7-9
d_gene: NA
CDR3nt: TGTGCCAGCGGTTCTAGGGCGGGCTCCTACGAGCAGTACTTC
CDR3aa: CASGSRAGSYEQYF

j_gene: TRBJ2-7
abundance: NA
v_gene: TRBV4-1
d_gene: NA
CDR3nt: TGCGCCAGCAGCCACCCCTTGAGGGGCGAGCAGTACTTC
CDR3aa: CASSHPLRGEQYF

j_gene: TRBJ1-5
abundance: NA
v_gene: TRBV21-1
d_gene: NA
CDR3nt: TGTGCCAGCAGCAAAAGTTGGGGCGGGACAGGGGTTAAGTCTGACCAGCCCCAGCATTTT
CDR3aa: CASSKSWGGTGVKSDQPQHF

j_gene: TRBJ2-2
abundance: NA
v_gene: TRBV4-3
d_gene: NA
CDR3nt: TGCGCCAGCAGCCCCGGGTACACCGGGGAGCTGTTTTTT
CDR3aa: CASSPGYTGELFF

j_gene: TRBJ2-7
abundance: NA
v_gene: TRBV27
d_gene: TRBD1
CDR3nt: TGTGCCAGCAGTTTTTCGGCCGGGACAGTCTCCTACGAGCAGTACTTC
CDR3aa: CASSFSAGTVSYEQYF

j_gene: TRBJ2-3
abundance: medium-sized
v_gene: TRBV5-8
d_gene: NA
CDR3nt: TGTGCCAGCAGCTCCAGGGACCGTACAGATACGCAGTATTTT
CDR3aa: CASSSRDRTDTQYF

j_gene: TRBJ1-5
abundance: few
v_gene: TRBV30
d_gene: NA
CDR3nt: TGTGCCCTAGGGGACGGCTGGAATCAGCCCCAGCATTTT
CDR3aa: CALGDGWNQPQHF

j_gene: TRBJ1-2
abundance: once
v_gene: TRBV5-8
d_gene: NA
CDR3nt: TGTGCCAGCGGCAGGGACTATGGCTACACCTTC
CDR3aa: CASGRDYGYTF

j_gene: TRBJ2-3
abundance: NA
v_gene: TRBV11-1
d_gene: NA
CDR3nt: TGTGCCAGCAGCTTAGGCACAGATACGCAGTATTTT
CDR3aa: CASSLGTDTQYF

j_gene: TRBJ1-5
abundance: NA
v_gene: TRBV5-6
d_gene: NA
CDR3nt: TGTGCCAGCAGCACCTCGTATGGCAATCAGCCCCAGCATTTT
CDR3aa: CASSTSYGNQPQHF

j_gene: TRBJ2-7
abundance: NA
v_gene: TRBV6-6
d_gene: NA
CDR3nt: TGTGCCAGCAGTTACGGGACGGCGAGCTCCTACGAGCAGTACTTC
CDR3aa: CASSYGTASSYEQYF

j_gene: TRBJ2-5
abundance: once
v_gene: TRBV13
d_gene: TRBD2
CDR3nt: TGTGCCAGCAGCTTAGACGGTAGCGGGGACATCGCCGATAAGTACTTC
CDR3aa: CASSLDGSGDIADKYF

j_gene: TRBJ2-7
abundance: NA
v_gene: TRBV9
d_gene: TRBD1
CDR3nt: TGTGCCAGCAGCTCGGGACAGGGCCACGAGCAGTACTTC
CDR3aa: CASSSGQGHEQYF

j_gene: TRBJ1-1
abundance: NA
v_gene: TRBV13
d_gene: NA
CDR3nt: TGTGCCAGCAGCTTAGAACGGGCAGGGCGGACTGAAGCTTTCTTT
CDR3aa: CASSLERAGRTEAFF

j_gene: TRBJ2-7
abundance: NA
v_gene: TRBV5-6
d_gene: NA
CDR3nt: TGTGCCAGCAGTCATTCCATAGGGGCTCAGAACGAGCAGTACTTC
CDR3aa: CASSHSIGAQNEQYF

j_gene: TRBJ2-7
abundance: NA
v_gene: TRBV6-5
d_gene: NA
CDR3nt: TGTGCCAGCAGTTACTCAGGGGCCTACGAGCAGTACTTC
CDR3aa: CASSYSGAYEQYF

j_gene: TRBJ1-5
abundance: NA
v_gene: TRBV7-8
d_gene: NA
CDR3nt: TGTGCCAGCAGCTATGGGACCGGACGTCAGCCCCAGCATTTT
CDR3aa: CASSYGTGRQPQHF

j_gene: TRBJ1-2
abundance: NA
v_gene: TRBV18
d_gene: NA
CDR3nt: TGTGCCAGCTCACTCACGACAGTCCTAGATGGCTACACCTTC
CDR3aa: CASSLTTVLDGYTF

j_gene: TRBJ2-2
abundance: NA
v_gene: TRBV10-3
d_gene: NA
CDR3nt: TGTGCCATCAGTGAGTTCGGGGACACCGGGGAGCTGTTTTTT
CDR3aa: CAISEFGDTGELFF

j_gene: TRBJ1-4
abundance: NA
v_gene: TRBV4-1
d_gene: NA
CDR3nt: TGCGCCAGCAGCGGTGCAATTGGTGAAAAACTGTTTTTT
CDR3aa: CASSGAIGEKLFF

j_gene: TRBJ2-7
abundance: medium-sized
v_gene: TRBV7-9
d_gene: TRBD1
CDR3nt: TGTGCCAGCAGCCCCAGGGACAGCTCCTACGAGCAGTACTTC
CDR3aa: CASSPRDSSYEQYF

j_gene: TRBJ1-1
abundance: NA
v_gene: TRBV10-3
d_gene: TRBD1
CDR3nt: TGTGCCACCAAGGGACAGGGGAACACTGAAGCTTTCTTT
CDR3aa: CATKGQGNTEAFF

j_gene: TRBJ1-5
abundance: once
v_gene: TRBV7-9
d_gene: NA
CDR3nt: TGTGCCAGCAGCTTCGGGGGGACTGATCAGCCCCAGCATTTT
CDR3aa: CASSFGGTDQPQHF

j_gene: TRBJ2-1
abundance: medium-sized
v_gene: TRBV4-1
d_gene: NA
CDR3nt: TGCGCCAGCAGCCAAGGGTACAATGAGCAGTTCTTC
CDR3aa: CASSQGYNEQFF

j_gene: TRBJ2-3
abundance: NA
v_gene: TRBV5-4
d_gene: TRBD2
CDR3nt: TGTGCCAGCAGCCCCGGGACTACGTTTACGGCCGATACGCAGTATTTT
CDR3aa: CASSPGTTFTADTQYF

j_gene: TRBJ1-2
abundance: medium-sized
v_gene: TRBV27
d_gene: NA
CDR3nt: TGTGCCAGCAGTTTACTAGCGGCTCAGGGGCCGCAGGGCTACACCTTC
CDR3aa: CASSLLAAQGPQGYTF

j_gene: TRBJ1-2
abundance: NA
v_gene: TRBV7-9
d_gene: NA
CDR3nt: TGTGCCAGCAGCCGCCAAATGAGGGTCACCTATGGCTACACCTTC
CDR3aa: CASSRQMRVTYGYTF

j_gene: TRBJ1-1
abundance: few
v_gene: TRBV7-9
d_gene: NA
CDR3nt: TGTGCCAGCAGCCCGCCGGTAACAGGAGCGAACACTGAAGCTTTCTTT
CDR3aa: CASSPPVTGANTEAFF

j_gene: TRBJ2-7
abundance: NA
v_gene: TRBV19
d_gene: NA
CDR3nt: TGTGCCAGTAGTATCGGTCAGGGAGGATACGAGCAGTACTTC
CDR3aa: CASSIGQGGYEQYF